Presented here are 27 T cell receptor beta chains from one specimen sequenced in a study of blood T cell repertoires in COVID-19. Data came from immunoSEQ multiplex PCR; TCRdb stores just in-frame clones and leaves some out. The sample consists of approximately 400,000 clones, around 90% of them appearing once. Material for sequencing was peripheral blood. These TCRs come from a man in his forties with acute or convalescent COVID-19.

The chain is built from TRBV7-2 and TRBJ1-1, with 9 bases aligning to TRBD1. V was clipped by 3 bases and J by 5 bases; unmatched bases: 10. CDR1 is SGHTA, CDR2 FQGNSA, per germline. CDR3 length: 16 residues. In nucleotides, the CDR3 is TGTGCCAGCAGCTTCGATACAGGGGGCGCGGGGACTGAAGCTTTCTTT. Protein sequence: CASSFDTGGAGTEAFF.

This chain uses TRBV2 with TRBJ2-1; 9 bases line up with TRBD2. The CDR3 totals 15 residues. The trim removed 6 bases at V and 3 bases at J, leaving 6 bases unmatched. Germline CDR1 SNHLY, CDR2 FYNNEI. The CDR3: CASSVAGANYNEQFF. In DNA, the CDR3 is TGTGCCAGCAGCGTAGCGGGAGCTAACTACAATGAGCAGTTCTTC.

The chain has TRBV7-2 and TRBJ1-5, with D tentatively TRBD1 (6 bases). CDR3 length equals 16 residues. Germline values: CDR1 SGHTA, CDR2 FQGNSA. V gave up 2 bases and J gave up 0 bases, with 11 bases separating them. CDR3 nucleotides: TGTGCCAGCAGCTTACATGGGGGCTATAGCAATCAGCCCCAGCATTTT. Translating gives CASSLHGGYSNQPQHF.

This clone is a singleton in its sample. The chain couples TRBV7-6 to TRBJ1-2; a possible D gene is TRBD1 (6 bases). Germline V gives CDR1 SGHVS, CDR2 FNYEAQ. V was trimmed by 1 base and J by 8 bases, leaving 17 bases between them. The CDR3 is made up of 15 amino acids. In DNA, the CDR3 is TGTGCCAGCAGCTTAGGGCCCCCAGGGGAGGGCGGCTACACCTTC. Residues: CASSLGPPGEGGYTF.

V usage is TRBV28 and J usage is TRBJ2-7, with D hard to call. V was trimmed by 9 bases and J by 0 bases, leaving 6 bases between them. CDR1 is MDHEN, CDR2 SYDVKM, per germline. The CDR3 contains 11 residues. The CDR3 spells CASHSSYEQYF. As DNA, the CDR3 is TGTGCCAGTCATAGCTCCTACGAGCAGTACTTC.

V gene TRBV24-1 combines with J gene TRBJ1-1, with 8 bases matching TRBD1. The CDR3 covers 11 residues. CDR1 and CDR2 from the germline V gene are KGHDR and SFDVKD. After removal of 7 bases from V and 10 bases from J, the junction contained 4 bases not matched to a gene. The CDR3 region is CATRQGDVAFF. The DNA for the CDR3 is TGTGCCACCAGACAGGGGGATGTAGCTTTCTTT.

This clone was detected once. In DNA form, the CDR3 reads TGTGCCAGCTCACCAGACAGGGGCCGCAATCAGCCCCAGCATTTT. This gives the protein CASSPDRGRNQPQHF. The chain has TRBV18 and TRBJ1-5; 8 bases are a match to TRBD1. V dropped 2 bases and J dropped 2; count of bases not matched to a gene: 2. CDR1 and CDR2 from the germline V gene are KGHSH and LQKENI. This CDR3 contains 15 residues.

This sequence joins TRBV11-2 and TRBJ1-6; 11 nucleotides match TRBD1. This CDR3 region has 15 residues. Per the germline V gene, CDR1 is SGHAT and CDR2 is FQNNGV. V was clipped by 5 bases and J by 9 bases; unmatched bases: 6. DNA of the CDR3: TGTGCCAGCAGCCCGAGGACAGGGGGCTCTTCACCCCTCCACTTT. It codes for CASSPRTGGSSPLHF.

The chain joins TRBV6-6 to TRBJ1-1; no clear D. This CDR3 has 13 residues. The V and J ends lost 0 bases and 4 bases respectively, with 6 bases between them. The germline V gene encodes CDR1 MNHNY and CDR2 SVGAGI (reference sequence). Written as DNA, the CDR3 is TGTGCCAGCAGTTACTCGGTCGGCACTGAAGCTTTCTTT. Translating gives CASSYSVGTEAFF.

The chain employs TRBV4-1 and TRBJ1-2; TRBD1 might be the D (5 bases). V gave up 5 bases and J gave up 5 bases, with 21 bases separating them. CDR3 length: 16 residues. Germline CDR1 reads MGHRA; CDR2 reads YSYEKL. The CDR3 loop reads CASSGRRRDRRYGYTF. The CDR3 region has the DNA TGCGCCAGCAGCGGAAGGAGGCGGGACCGCCGGTATGGCTACACCTTC.

The chain has TRBV25-1 and TRBJ1-2, with TRBD1 matching 7 bases. Germline V gives CDR1 MGHDK, CDR2 SYGVNS. With 3 bases clipped from V and 4 bases from J, the junction kept 11 bases outside the gene matches. The CDR3 is 16 residues long. The CDR3 nucleotides are TGTGCCAGCAGTGACCTAGAGCCGGGGACAGCCTATGGCTACACCTTC. Protein: CASSDLEPGTAYGYTF.

This chain joins TRBV5-1 and TRBJ2-5; 9 bases are shared with TRBD1. CDR1 is SGHRS, CDR2 YFSETQ, per germline. The CDR3 length is 15 residues. Trimming cost V 0 bases and J 4 bases; bases outside gene matches: 4. As DNA, the CDR3 is TGCGCCAGCAGCTTGGAGGGACAGGGCCGAGAGACCCAGTACTTC. Translating gives CASSLEGQGRETQYF.

The genes are TRBV10-3 and TRBJ1-2, with TRBD1 as a possible D gene (5 bases). Trimming pared 6 bases from V and 4 bases from J, leaving 15 bases between. The CDR3 runs 14 residues. CDR1 and CDR2 (germline): ENHRY, SYGVKD. CDR3 bases: TGTGCCATCAGCCTTGACAGCGCGAGCTATGGCTACACCTTC. It translates to CAISLDSASYGYTF.

This clone has more than one count but fewer than ten. V gene TRBV12-3 or TRBV12-4 combines with J gene TRBJ2-3, with a tentative D call TRBD2 (5 bases). The CDR3 runs 12 residues. Trimming left V 7 bases short and J 3 bases short, with 8 bases between. CDR3 loop: CASTDYTDTQYF. CDR3 coding DNA: TGTGCCAGCACCGACTATACAGATACGCAGTATTTT.

The chain uses TRBV5-1 and TRBJ2-7, with 14 bases identical to TRBD2. CDR1 and CDR2 from the germline V gene are SGHRS and YFSETQ. With V trimmed by 0 bases and J by 0 bases, 2 bases remained unmatched. The CDR3 totals 17 residues. The CDR3, as DNA: TGCGCCAGCAGCTTGGGACTAGCGGGGGGGAGCTCCTACGAGCAGTACTTC. As protein: CASSLGLAGGSSYEQYF.

J is TRBJ1-3 and V is TRBV19; the match to TRBD1 covers 7 bases. Losses at the gene ends were 6 bases for V and 3 bases for J; bases not matched to a gene: 20. This CDR3 has 19 amino acids. Germline CDR1 LNHDA, CDR2 SQIVND (reference sequence). The CDR3 protein is CASSQAGGTPSRFGNTIYF. CDR3 nucleotide sequence: TGTGCCAGTAGCCAAGCAGGGGGGACGCCTAGCCGCTTTGGAAACACCATATATTTT.

V and J are TRBV5-1 and TRBJ2-7; weak D call: TRBD1 (6 bases). The germline gives CDR1 SGHRS, CDR2 YFSETQ. The germline V and J ends were trimmed by 1 base and 7 bases, with 18 bases remaining between them. This CDR3 has 15 residues. The CDR3 reads CASSLSAGQGGEQYF. The CDR3 region has the DNA TGCGCCAGCAGCTTGTCTGCGGGCCAAGGGGGAGAGCAGTACTTC.

The chain is built from TRBV30 and TRBJ1-6; 7 bases agree with TRBD1. CDR3 length: 12 residues. J lost 9 bases, V lost 4 bases, and 3 bases had no gene match. CDR1 and CDR2 from the germline V gene are GTSNPN and SVGIG (reference sequence). The CDR3 region is CAWKDRSSPLHF. In DNA, the CDR3 is TGTGCCTGGAAGGACAGGAGTTCACCCCTCCACTTT. Variable domain in full (rest from reference TRBV30 and TRBJ1-6): SQTIHQWPATLVQPVGSPLSLECTVEGTSNPNLYWYRQAAGRGLQLLFYSVGIGQISSEVPQNLSASRPQDRQFILSSKKLLLSDSGFYLCAWKDRSSPLHFGNGTRLTVT.

The J gene is TRBJ1-3, the V gene TRBV27; D is unresolved. Germline V lookup: CDR1 MNHEY, CDR2 SMNVEV (reference sequence). This CDR3 has 15 residues. The ends were cut back, 5 bases at V and 0 bases at J, with 11 bases in the middle. Here the CDR3 reads CASSRSPGSGNTIYF. The CDR3 nucleotides read TGTGCCAGCAGTCGATCGCCCGGCTCTGGAAACACCATATATTTT.

The chain has TRBV4-1 and TRBJ1-3; D may be TRBD1 (5 bases). V was cut by 0 bases and J by 2 bases, with 17 bases left in between. Germline CDR1 is MGHRA and CDR2 is YSYEKL. CDR3 size: 18 residues. The CDR3 is CASSQDRAVGRAGNTIYF. Written as DNA, the CDR3 is TGCGCCAGCAGCCAAGATCGGGCAGTGGGCAGGGCTGGAAACACCATATATTTT.

The rearrangement links TRBV5-4 to TRBJ1-2; perhaps TRBD1 as D (6 bases). Germline-derived CDR1 and CDR2 are SGHNT and YYREEE (reference sequence). CDR3 size: 18 residues. V was pared by 5 bases and J by 3 bases, with 26 bases between. The CDR3, as DNA: TGTGCCAGCAGTTCCGATGAGATAGAGGGACATGTGGACTATGGCTACACCTTC. Translation gives CASSSDEIEGHVDYGYTF.

The chain employs TRBV5-6 and TRBJ1-2; 7 nucleotides agree with TRBD1. There are 15 residues in the CDR3. Germline trimming cut 0 bases from V and 3 bases from J; bases unmatched to any gene: 5. CDR1 is SGHDT and CDR2 is YYEEEE in the germline V gene. CDR3 in DNA: TGTGCCAGCAGCTTGGTTAGGGACAGCTACTATGGCTACACCTTC. This codes for CASSLVRDSYYGYTF.

The chain recombines TRBV27 with TRBJ1-5; the D gene is possibly TRBD1 (6 bases). CDR1 is MNHEY and CDR2 is SMNVEV in the germline V gene (reference sequence). This CDR3 is 19 amino acids long. V was cut by 4 bases and J by 4 bases, with 26 bases left in between. The CDR3 sequence is CASSSLSGGGTRGNQPQHF. The CDR3, as DNA: TGTGCCAGCAGTTCCCTATCCGGGGGGGGCACTCGGGGAAATCAGCCCCAGCATTTT.

The V gene is TRBV28, the J gene TRBJ2-5, with 9 bases aligning to TRBD1. Trimming at V came to 4 bases and at J to 4 bases, leaving 7 bases not matched to a gene. This CDR3 contains 15 residues. CDR1 and CDR2 (germline): MDHEN, SYDVKM. The CDR3 DNA follows: TGTGCCAGCAGTTCGAAGACAGGGGGGGGAGAGACCCAGTACTTC. It codes for CASSSKTGGGETQYF.

This chain connects TRBV9 to TRBJ2-5; a weak D match, TRBD1 (6 bases). CDR1 and CDR2 from the germline V gene are SGDLS and YYNGEE. Trimming took off 4 bases at V and 2 bases at J, with 15 bases between the two ends. There are 15 residues in the CDR3. The CDR3 loop is CASSSRGGSQETQYF. CDR3 in DNA: TGTGCCAGCAGCTCCCGTGGGGGCTCGCAAGAGACCCAGTACTTC.

The chain employs TRBV6-5 and TRBJ1-1; D not certain. The CDR3 is 13 amino acids. The V gene lost 7 bases and the J gene lost 2 bases, with 11 bases spanning the gap. The germline V gene has CDR1 MNHEY and CDR2 SVGAGI. The CDR3 coding sequence is TGTGCCAGCACTAGACGAGATAACACTGAAGCTTTCTTT. Protein product: CASTRRDNTEAFF.

This clone showed up just once. The chain uses TRBV18 and TRBJ2-1, with a weak D call TRBD1 (6 bases). Germline CDR1 KGHSH, CDR2 LQKENI. The CDR3 is made up of 17 amino acids. V was shortened by 0 bases and J by 2 bases, with 14 bases between the two germline ends. In DNA form, the CDR3 reads TGTGCCAGCTCACCACCGATTAGCAGGGGTACCTACAATGAGCAGTTCTTC. Its translation: CASSPPISRGTYNEQFF. Full variable domain (outside the CDR3, taken from reference TRBV18 and TRBJ2-1): NAGVMQNPRHLVRRRGQEARLRCSPMKGHSHVYWYRQLPEEGLKFMVYLQKENIIDESGMPKERFSAEFPKEGPSILRIQQVVRGDSAAYFCASSPPISRGTYNEQFFGPGTRLTVL.